The source of this T cell receptor (beta chain) is a study of Ad26.COV2.S vaccination and SARS-CoV-2 variants. Across the whole study: It was the COV1001 Ad26.COV2.S trial arm that included the donor. The authors gave Ad26.COV2.S intramuscularly, either once or twice 56 days apart. Findings of the study overall: It was reported that spike-specific CD8+ and CD4+ T cell responses were substantially broad after vaccination. Total T cell responses may have been underestimated by the TCR breadth and depth analyses.

The V end lost 5 bases, the J end lost 5 bases, and 16 bases lay between the germline ends. In germline, CDR1 is MNHEY, CDR2 SMNVEV (reference sequence). This CDR3 contains 15 residues. This clone was counted a single time. What it recognizes is unknown. The data were produced by immunoSEQ multiplex PCR, yet TCRdb's version contains in-frame clones alone and is incomplete. The sample holds around 320,000 clones, around 86% seen once. Treatment defined: some 20 received Ad26.COV2.S at low or high dose, single or two shots; several received placebo; per-sample allocation not given. Sampling was done on day 63 after the first vaccine or placebo injection.

The sequence came from a person between 18 and 65 years old who received the Ad26.COV2.S COVID-19 vaccine or a placebo. The V and J genes are TRBV27 and TRBJ1-5; possible D gene TRBD1, 6 bases. This sample comprised peripheral blood, obtained in a trial of Ad26.COV2.S vaccine versus placebo. In nucleotides, the CDR3 is TGTGCCAGCAGTCCCGACGGACAGCCCGATCAGCCCCAGCATTTT. Translating it yields CASSPDGQPDQPQHF.